This T cell receptor (beta chain) was captured by sequencing in a study of CD8 T cells in ankylosing spondylitis. Whole-study findings and limits: Matched ankylosing spondylitis synovial fluid reportedly showed significant enrichment of disease-linked clones. Blood of patients with ankylosing spondylitis appeared to be characterized by a TCR beta motif of several highly homologous variants.

As the method for making TCR beta libraries, quantitative 5'-RACE with molecular barcodes was used. TCRdb re-called the 5' RACE reads with MiXCR, one entry per CDR3 protein. The sample shows fewer than 35,000 distinct CDR3 sequences, 13% to 15% of them seen only once. In the case of this clonotype: What it recognizes is unknown.

Germline CDR1 and CDR2: SGDLS and YYNGEE. The germline V and J ends were trimmed by 0 bases and 5 bases, with 8 bases remaining between them. The CDR3 has 14 amino acids. The clonotype originates from a male donor with ankylosing spondylitis or in good health (not recorded which). Sequencing used blood. V gene TRBV9 combines with J gene TRBJ2-2, with a tentative D call TRBD1 (5 bases). The CDR3 is CASSVGGGTGELFF. DNA for the CDR3: TGTGCCAGCAGCGTAGGGGGCGGAACCGGGGAGCTGTTTTTT.